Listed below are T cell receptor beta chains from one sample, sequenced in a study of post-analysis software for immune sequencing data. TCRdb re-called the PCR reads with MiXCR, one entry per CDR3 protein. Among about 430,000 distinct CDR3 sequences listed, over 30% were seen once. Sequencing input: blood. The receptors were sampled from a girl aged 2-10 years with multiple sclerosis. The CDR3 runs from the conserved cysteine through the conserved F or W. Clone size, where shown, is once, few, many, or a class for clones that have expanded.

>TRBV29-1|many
CSVPRFGEQFF
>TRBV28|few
CASSLSKGTGRGYTF
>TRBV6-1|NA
CASRGTEPVSSYEQYF
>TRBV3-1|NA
CASSQDPHILGTDTQYF
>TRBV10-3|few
CAISQLAGGVDTQYF
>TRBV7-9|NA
CASSRWGPYEQYF
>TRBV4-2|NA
CASSDRGGAYEQYF
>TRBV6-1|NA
CASSERVWGGSYNEQYF
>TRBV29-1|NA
CSASGGRFYEQYF
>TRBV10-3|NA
CAISKLKREVGETQYF
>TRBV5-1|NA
CASSFTTGENTEAFF
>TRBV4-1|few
CASSHLSGVKAYEQYF
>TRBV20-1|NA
CSASRVPNEKLFF
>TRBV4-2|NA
CASSQATLVSLYEQYF
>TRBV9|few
CASSDGRGYEQYF
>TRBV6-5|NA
CASSSQRINNSPLHF
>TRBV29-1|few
CSVDHSRGPDTQYF
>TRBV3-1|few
CASSQVYSIYEQYF
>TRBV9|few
CASSVGQPGTDTQYF
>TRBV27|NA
CASSLYMGNQPQHF
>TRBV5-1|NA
CASSLVGKNYGYTF
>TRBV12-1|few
CASSFPLAGDSTDTQYF
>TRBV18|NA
CASSPPTSGDYEQYF
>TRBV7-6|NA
CASSLALVGLGGNEQFF
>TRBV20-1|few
CSATGQGGNQPQHF
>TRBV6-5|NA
CASSGQGVSLHF
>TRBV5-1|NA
CASSLEFSQETQYF
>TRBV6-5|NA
CASRSRQGGSNEKLFF
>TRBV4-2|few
CASSQDGAVETQYF
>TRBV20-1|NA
CSASPRQGARGLAKNIQYF
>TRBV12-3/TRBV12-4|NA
CASSLWWSSTDTQYF
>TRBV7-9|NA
CASSLMSAGSYEQYF
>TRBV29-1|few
CSEGQGPYNEQFF
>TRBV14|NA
CASSQAFGTGSSGANVLTF
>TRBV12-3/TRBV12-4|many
CATSLEVSTDTQYF
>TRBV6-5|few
CASSSSSQARASYEQYF
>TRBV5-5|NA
CASSLVAGGHGYTF